Listed below are T cell receptor beta chains from one sample, sequenced in a study of blood T cells in healthy people across ages. A single record per CDR3 protein comes from TCRdb applying MiXCR to the 5' RACE reads. The sample has 1.5 million to 1.9 million distinct CDR3 sequences; around 40% are singletons. Input material: blood. These receptors were collected from a woman aged 18-30 years in good health. Both conserved end residues are part of each CDR3. A D gene is named only where the DNA matches it firmly. Size tells how often a clone was seen (once, few, many) or the class of an expanded clone, and some rows leave it out.

v_call	j_call	clone_size	d_call	cdr3_aa	cdr3_nt
TRBV20-1	TRBJ2-1	-	-	CSARDPGLAIYNEQFF	TGCAGTGCTAGAGATCCGGGTCTTGCGATCTACAATGAGCAGTTCTTC
TRBV9	TRBJ2-3	-	TRBD2	CASSEGLAGGTVTQYF	TGTGCCAGCAGCGAGGGGCTAGCGGGAGGTACAGTCACGCAGTATTTT
TRBV10-2	TRBJ2-7	-	TRBD2	CASSFPTSGRADGYEQYF	TGCGCCAGCAGCTTCCCGACTAGCGGGAGGGCCGACGGGTACGAGCAGTACTTC
TRBV5-1	TRBJ2-1	-	-	CASSLTGWNEQFF	TGCGCCAGCAGCTTGACAGGGTGGAATGAGCAGTTCTTC
TRBV4-1	TRBJ1-2	-	-	CASSQDIGGSLYGYTF	TGCGCCAGCAGCCAAGATATTGGCGGCTCCCTCTATGGCTACACCTTC
TRBV20-1	TRBJ1-2	-	-	CSALGSYGYTF	TGCAGTGCCCTGGGGAGCTATGGCTACACCTTC
TRBV29-1	TRBJ1-2	few	-	CSVLSGANYGYTF	TGCAGCGTGCTGAGCGGAGCAAACTATGGCTACACCTTC
TRBV29-1	TRBJ2-4	few	-	CSVQLDLAKNIQYF	TGCAGCGTCCAACTTGACTTAGCCAAAAACATTCAGTACTTC
TRBV5-1	TRBJ2-7	once	-	CASSLQFRDVGYEQYF	TGCGCCAGCAGCTTGCAGTTCCGGGACGTAGGCTACGAGCAGTACTTC
TRBV28	TRBJ1-2	-	-	CASRDPRYGYTF	TGTGCCAGCAGGGACCCCCGGTATGGCTACACCTTC
TRBV6-6	TRBJ1-2	-	-	CASSYVGQYYGYTF	TGTGCCAGCAGTTACGTGGGACAATACTATGGCTACACCTTC
TRBV29-1	TRBJ2-7	few	TRBD2	CSVVPSGRFRYEQYF	TGCAGCGTTGTACCTAGCGGGAGGTTTAGGTACGAGCAGTACTTC
TRBV9	TRBJ2-3	once	-	CASSVARGAQYF	TGTGCCAGCAGCGTAGCCCGCGGTGCGCAGTATTTT
TRBV20-1	TRBJ2-1	-	-	CSATGIGRGDEQFF	TGCAGTGCTACCGGGATCGGGAGAGGCGATGAGCAGTTCTTC
TRBV3-1	TRBJ2-1	many	-	CASSPTELSSYNEQFF	TGTGCCAGCAGCCCGACTGAGCTTAGCTCCTACAATGAGCAGTTCTTC
TRBV20-1	TRBJ2-3	few	TRBD1	CSAVGQAQDTQYF	TGCAGTGCAGTAGGACAGGCTCAAGATACGCAGTATTTT
TRBV29-1	TRBJ2-3	few	TRBD1	CSAMTGGAADTQYF	TGCAGCGCCATGACAGGGGGCGCAGCAGATACGCAGTATTTT
TRBV29-1	TRBJ2-1	-	TRBD1	CSADPGQRYNKQFF	TGCAGCGCTGATCCGGGACAGAGGTACAATAAGCAGTTCTTC
TRBV7-6	TRBJ2-2	-	TRBD1	CASSPTGVSTGELFF	TGTGCCAGCAGCCCAACAGGGGTTAGCACCGGGGAGCTGTTTTTT
TRBV2	TRBJ2-7	few	TRBD1	CASSRTGIYEQYF	TGTGCCAGCAGCCGGACAGGGATATACGAGCAGTACTTC
TRBV4-3	TRBJ2-3	-	TRBD2	CASSQLAGNADTQYF	TGCGCCAGCAGCCAGCTAGCGGGAAACGCAGATACGCAGTATTTT
TRBV12-3/TRBV12-4	TRBJ2-1	-	-	CAGGRSRNEQFF	TGTGCCGGGGGGAGGAGCCGGAATGAGCAGTTCTTC
TRBV7-2	TRBJ2-7	few	-	CASSLVHRGVDEQYF	TGTGCCAGCAGCTTAGTTCACAGAGGGGTCGACGAGCAGTACTTC
TRBV5-5	TRBJ2-7	-	-	CASLPRELSYNEQYF	TGTGCCAGCCTCCCCCGGGAGCTATCCTACAATGAGCAGTACTTC
TRBV5-1	TRBJ2-3	-	TRBD1	CASSSGQVATDTQYF	TGCGCCAGCAGCAGCGGACAGGTCGCCACAGATACGCAGTATTTT
TRBV5-1	TRBJ2-1	-	TRBD2	CASSPAPRFTSGSYNEQFF	TGCGCCAGCAGCCCCGCGCCGCGATTCACTAGCGGGAGCTACAATGAGCAGTTCTTC
TRBV6-5	TRBJ2-5	few	-	CASSYSVTQETQYF	TGTGCCAGCAGTTACTCGGTTACTCAAGAGACCCAGTACTTC
TRBV4-1	TRBJ1-2	many	-	CASSQGWEYYGYTF	TGCGCCAGCAGCCAAGGTTGGGAGTACTATGGCTACACCTTC
TRBV27	TRBJ1-2	few	TRBD1	CASSTHDRGANYGYTF	TGTGCCAGCAGTACACATGACAGGGGTGCTAACTATGGCTACACCTTC
TRBV21-1	TRBJ1-1	few	-	CASSKRPKEELDSLVYTEAFF	TGTGCCAGCAGCAAAAGGCCAAAGGAGGAACTGGACAGTTTGGTTTACACTGAAGCTTTCTTT
TRBV5-1	TRBJ2-1	-	TRBD1	CASSPVGTASYNEQFF	TGCGCCAGCAGCCCGGTCGGGACAGCAAGTTACAATGAGCAGTTCTTC
TRBV7-9	TRBJ1-3	-	TRBD1	CASSPTGSPGNTIYF	TGTGCCAGCAGCCCGACAGGGAGTCCTGGAAACACCATATATTTT
TRBV18	TRBJ2-1	few	-	CASSPQVMPYNEQFF	TGTGCCAGCTCACCACAGGTGATGCCTTACAATGAGCAGTTCTTC
TRBV9	TRBJ2-5	-	-	CASSVEAGDRKETQYF	TGTGCCAGCAGCGTAGAGGCGGGGGACAGGAAAGAGACCCAGTACTTC
TRBV7-9	TRBJ2-3	-	-	CASSPPMGVTDTHYF	TGTGCCAGCAGCCCCCCAATGGGGGTCACAGATACGCACTATTTT
TRBV12-3/TRBV12-4	TRBJ1-2	-	TRBD1	CASSWTGTGYTF	TGTGCCAGCAGCTGGACAGGGACTGGCTACACCTTC
TRBV5-1	TRBJ2-1	-	TRBD2	CASSLGLAGSNKQFF	TGCGCCAGCAGCCTGGGACTAGCGGGGTCCAATAAGCAGTTCTTC
TRBV7-2	TRBJ2-2	-	-	CASSRDTQNTGELFF	TGTGCCAGCAGCCGGGACACTCAGAACACCGGGGAGCTGTTTTTT
TRBV7-9	TRBJ2-7	-	TRBD2	CASSFSSGGPYNEQYF	TGTGCCAGCAGCTTTTCTAGCGGGGGCCCCTACAATGAGCAGTACTTC
TRBV5-1	TRBJ2-7	-	-	CASGEFGGTYEQYF	TGCGCCAGCGGTGAGTTCGGGGGTACCTACGAGCAGTACTTC
TRBV24-1	TRBJ2-7	few	TRBD2	CATSDSVCSSGRAGEQYF	TGTGCCACCAGTGATTCCGTATGTTCTAGCGGGAGGGCCGGCGAGCAGTACTTC
TRBV10-2	TRBJ2-3	few	-	CASSESRQTTDTQYF	TGCGCCAGCAGTGAGTCGAGACAGACCACAGATACGCAGTATTTT
TRBV27	TRBJ2-7	-	TRBD1	CASVEQGGLAKQYF	TGTGCCAGCGTAGAACAGGGGGGTTTAGCAAAGCAGTACTTC
TRBV4-1	TRBJ2-7	few	-	CASSPDRTYFKNEQYF	TGCGCCAGCAGCCCCGACCGGACATATTTTAAAAATGAGCAGTACTTC
TRBV30	TRBJ1-2	-	-	CAWRGRGYTF	TGTGCCTGGAGGGGACGGGGCTACACCTTC